The 27 T cell receptor beta chains below all came from one sample that was sequenced in a study of shared clonotypes between healthy human individuals. TCRdb keeps only in-frame clones here, not all; method: immunoSEQ multiplex PCR. The data hold 2 million or so clones, with 90% to 95% observed a single time. Material for sequencing was naive CD4+ T cells sorted from blood. The subset here: CD45RA+ positively selected. The origin of the receptors is a man aged 18-30 years in good health.

The chain links TRBV4-1 to TRBJ2-3; D might be TRBD2 (6 bases). The CDR3 has 17 amino acids. V was shortened by 1 base and J by 3 bases, with 17 bases between the two germline ends. In germline, CDR1 is MGHRA, CDR2 YSYEKL. As DNA, the CDR3 is TGCGCCAGCAGCCAAGGAAACGGGAGACGTAGTACAGATACGCAGTATTTT. This sequence encodes CASSQGNGRRSTDTQYF.

This clone was seen just once. This chain uses TRBV2 with TRBJ2-7, with no clear D. Trimming took off 1 base at V and 7 bases at J, with 11 bases between the two ends. The CDR3 has 13 residues. Germline loops: CDR1 SNHLY, CDR2 FYNNEI. The DNA for the CDR3 is TGTGCCAGCAGTGAAGATTTTGGGAATGAGCAGTACTTC. Amino acid sequence: CASSEDFGNEQYF.

The V call is TRBV28, the J call TRBJ1-1; D may be TRBD1 (6 bases). The CDR3 is made up of 16 amino acids. Trimming pared 4 bases from V and 6 bases from J, leaving 21 bases between. Germline CDR1 reads MDHEN; CDR2 reads SYDVKM. CDR3 region: CASSSTGTRRVAEAFF. DNA of the CDR3: TGTGCCAGCAGTTCTACCGGGACACGGAGGGTCGCTGAAGCTTTCTTT.

The V call is TRBV29-1, the J call TRBJ2-7, with TRBD1 as a possible D gene (5 bases). Trimming removed 6 bases at V and 4 bases at J, with 10 bases between. The length of the CDR3 is 11 residues. Per the germline V gene, CDR1 is SQVTM and CDR2 is ANQGSEA. This CDR3 reads CSVETVYEQYF. In nucleotides, the CDR3 is TGCAGCGTAGAGACAGTTTACGAGCAGTACTTC.

CDR3 loop: CASSLAAVPDTQYF. CDR3 nucleotides: TGCGCCAGCAGCCTGGCTGCGGTTCCGGATACGCAGTATTTT. The gene calls are TRBV5-1 and TRBJ2-3; no reliable D call. The length of the CDR3 is 14 residues. V shed 4 bases and J shed 6 bases, with 15 bases lying between them. CDR1 and CDR2 (germline): SGHRS, YFSETQ.

The gene calls are TRBV4-3 and TRBJ2-1; D might be TRBD2 (7 bases). Germline assignment: CDR1 LGHNA and CDR2 YSLEER. V lost 0 bases and J 4 bases, leaving 19 bases between the germline ends. The CDR3 runs to 18 residues. CDR3 loop: CASSQETAGAREYNEQFF. The CDR3 DNA reads TGCGCCAGCAGCCAAGAGACGGCGGGGGCTAGGGAATACAATGAGCAGTTCTTC.

This clone appeared once. The rearrangement links TRBV6-1 to TRBJ2-7, with D perhaps matching TRBD1 or TRBD2 (5 bases each). The germline gives CDR1 MNHNS, CDR2 SASEGT. The CDR3 runs 14 residues. Between the trimmed V and J ends, which lost 7 bases and 2 bases, there was a span of 15 bases. CDR3 DNA sequence: TGTGCCAGCACTGGGGCGGGCAGGACCTACGAGCAGTACTTC. Translated, it gives CASTGAGRTYEQYF.

This clone was observed once. The rearrangement uses TRBV2 and TRBJ1-1, with D possibly being TRBD1 (6 bases). Germline V CDR1 and CDR2: SNHLY, FYNNEI. Between the trimmed V and J ends, which lost 4 bases and 1 base, there was a span of 10 bases. The CDR3 runs to 14 residues. The CDR3: CASSVRGQNTEAFF. CDR3 DNA sequence: TGTGCCAGCAGTGTCAGGGGACAGAACACTGAAGCTTTCTTT.

The V and J genes are TRBV10-1 and TRBJ2-7; 15 nucleotides line up with TRBD2. This CDR3 is built from 15 residues. CDR1 is WNHNN, CDR2 SYGVQD, per germline (reference sequence). V shed 2 bases, J shed 4 bases, and the junction held 0 bases outside the gene matches. CDR3 in DNA: TGCGCCAGCAGTGAGGGACTAGCGGGAGGGTACGAGCAGTACTTC. It yields the protein CASSEGLAGGYEQYF.

This chain links TRBV18 with TRBJ1-6; tentatively, D is TRBD1 (6 bases). Germline-derived CDR1 and CDR2 are KGHSH and LQKENI. V lost 3 bases, J lost 5 bases, and 14 bases lay in between. CDR3 length: 16 residues. The chain's CDR3 is CASSPATGRNNSPLHF. DNA of the CDR3: TGTGCCAGCTCACCCGCGACAGGACGAAATAATTCACCCCTCCACTTT.

The V call is TRBV6-5, the J call TRBJ2-3; tentatively, D is TRBD1 or TRBD2 (6 bases each). There are 16 residues in the CDR3. V dropped 4 bases and J dropped 0 bases, with 14 bases sitting between them. CDR1 is MNHEY and CDR2 is SVGAGI in the germline V gene. The CDR3 loop is CASSSLRGASTDTQYF. The CDR3 region has the DNA TGTGCCAGCAGTTCCCTTAGGGGGGCTAGCACAGATACGCAGTATTTT.

The genes are TRBV11-2 and TRBJ1-1, with TRBD1 matching 7 bases. CDR1 is SGHAT and CDR2 is FQNNGV in the germline V gene. V shed 5 bases and J 1 base; nucleotides not matched to a gene: 7. The CDR3 contains 15 residues. CDR3 bases: TGTGCCAGCAGCACCGACCGGGACAGGAACACTGAAGCTTTCTTT. This gives the protein CASSTDRDRNTEAFF.

The chain combines TRBV28 with TRBJ1-1, with D possibly being TRBD1 (5 bases). CDR3 length: 12 amino acids. In germline, CDR1 is MDHEN, CDR2 SYDVKM. V was pared by 11 bases and J by 4 bases, with 14 bases between. The CDR3 DNA follows: TGTGCCTGTGGGGCAGGGAGCACTGAAGCTTTCTTT. It encodes CACGAGSTEAFF.

This chain joins TRBV28 and TRBJ1-1; TRBD1 might be the D (6 bases). Germline lookup yields CDR1 MDHEN and CDR2 SYDVKM. The CDR3 contains 15 residues. The V end lost 5 bases, the J end lost 4 bases, and 17 bases lay between the germline ends. In DNA form, the CDR3 reads TGTGCCAGCAGTCCAAGTTCGGGGGCAGGCACTGAAGCTTTCTTT. Translated, it gives CASSPSSGAGTEAFF. Filled out from reference TRBV28 and TRBJ1-1, the complete variable domain reads DVKVTQSSRYLVKRTGEKVFLECVQDMDHENMFWYRQDPGLGLRLIYFSYDVKMKEKGDIPEGYSVSREKKERFSLILESASTNQTSMYLCASSPSSGAGTEAFFGQGTRLTVV.

Of note for this clone: Other DNA sequences from this sample encode an identical CDR3 as well. The chain carries TRBV7-2 and TRBJ1-2, with D possibly TRBD1 on 5 matching bases. Germline CDR1 SGHTA, CDR2 FQGNSA. This CDR3 is 14 amino acids long. V dropped 1 base and J dropped 5 bases, with 11 bases sitting between them. CDR3 amino acids: CASSLDGGGYGYTF. The CDR3 bases are TGTGCCAGCAGCTTAGACGGGGGAGGGTATGGCTACACCTTC.

This clone has only a few counts. V and J are TRBV6-1 and TRBJ1-2, with D possibly being TRBD1 (6 bases). CDR1 MNHNS and CDR2 SASEGT come from the germline V gene. There are 15 residues in the CDR3. V was clipped by 1 base and J by 0 bases, with 9 bases between them. CDR3: CASSEGQVSNYGYTF. For the CDR3, the DNA is TGTGCCAGCAGTGAAGGACAGGTGTCTAACTATGGCTACACCTTC.

The chain uses TRBV11-2 and TRBJ2-7; TRBD1 is a possible D gene (6 bases). Looked up from germline, CDR1 is SGHAT and CDR2 is FQNNGV. The CDR3 contains 14 residues. V lost 5 bases and J 6 bases, leaving 17 bases between the germline ends. This CDR3 reads CASSPRAGAGEQYF. The CDR3 DNA reads as TGTGCCAGCAGCCCAAGGGCAGGGGCCGGCGAGCAGTACTTC.

The V and J genes are TRBV7-3 and TRBJ1-1; TRBD1 is a possible D gene (5 bases). V dropped 4 bases and J dropped 0 bases, with 12 bases sitting between them. In germline, CDR1 is SGHTA, CDR2 FQGTGA. CDR3 length: 15 residues. The DNA of the CDR3 is TGTGCCAGCAGCTCCGCCGGGACTGTGAACACTGAAGCTTTCTTT. The encoded protein is CASSSAGTVNTEAFF.

The J gene is TRBJ1-4, the V gene TRBV19, with D unresolved. V lost 6 bases and J 6 bases, leaving 11 bases between the germline ends. The CDR3 spans 13 residues. Germline assignment: CDR1 LNHDA and CDR2 SQIVND (reference sequence). CDR3 protein: CASRDSAYEKLFF. CDR3 bases: TGTGCCAGTAGGGATTCCGCCTATGAAAAACTGTTTTTT.

The V gene is TRBV28, the J gene TRBJ1-1; no firm D call. Germline V CDR1 and CDR2: MDHEN, SYDVKM. Trimming removed 2 bases at V and 0 bases at J, with 10 bases between. CDR3 length equals 15 residues. CDR3 nucleotide sequence: TGTGCCAGCAGTTTAGGAGGGAGGATGAACACTGAAGCTTTCTTT. The encoded protein is CASSLGGRMNTEAFF. The variable domain in full, with the rest retrieved from reference TRBV28 and TRBJ1-1, is DVKVTQSSRYLVKRTGEKVFLECVQDMDHENMFWYRQDPGLGLRLIYFSYDVKMKEKGDIPEGYSVSREKKERFSLILESASTNQTSMYLCASSLGGRMNTEAFFGQGTRLTVV.

The V gene is TRBV6-4, the J gene TRBJ2-5, with D tentatively TRBD1 (6 bases). The V end lost 0 bases, the J end lost 4 bases, and 12 bases lay between the germline ends. The CDR3 is made up of 15 amino acids. Per germline, CDR1 MRHNA and CDR2 SNTAGT. The CDR3 spells CASSDSRAGAETQYF. CDR3 DNA: TGTGCCAGCAGTGACTCAAGGGCAGGGGCAGAGACCCAGTACTTC.

The rearrangement uses TRBV7-2 and TRBJ2-7, with TRBD2 identical over 10 bases. From germline, CDR1 is SGHTA and CDR2 FQGNSA. V lost 8 bases and J lost 2; bases outside the gene matches: 12. This CDR3 comprises 16 residues. The DNA for the CDR3 is TGTGCCAGCCAGCTTAACCCAGCGGGAGGGACCTACGAGCAGTACTTC. Its translation: CASQLNPAGGTYEQYF.

The genes are TRBV25-1 and TRBJ1-1, with TRBD1 identical over 10 bases. Germline lookup yields CDR1 MGHDK and CDR2 SYGVNS. Trimming took 5 bases from V and 1 from J; bases not matched to a gene: 4. The CDR3 sequence is 15 residues long. Here the CDR3 reads CASSPGDRGNTEAFF. Written as DNA, the CDR3 is TGTGCCAGCAGTCCCGGGGACAGGGGGAACACTGAAGCTTTCTTT.

This chain joins TRBV7-8 and TRBJ1-4, with 7 bases that match TRBD1. Germline V gene lookup returns CDR1 SGHVS and CDR2 FQNEAQ. This CDR3 contains 14 residues. Germline trimming cut 5 bases from V and 2 bases from J; bases unmatched to any gene: 2. This CDR3 reads CASSLQGTNEKLFF. The CDR3 coding sequence is TGTGCCAGCAGCCTACAGGGGACTAATGAAAAACTGTTTTTT.

This clone was seen only once. The rearrangement uses TRBV5-8 and TRBJ1-2; D gene unclear. CDR3 size: 14 residues. The V gene lost 5 bases and the J gene lost 4 bases, with 15 bases spanning the gap. Germline CDR1 and CDR2: SGHTS and YDEGEE. The CDR3 here is CASSMGNAPYGYTF. In DNA form, the CDR3 reads TGTGCCAGCAGTATGGGTAATGCACCCTATGGCTACACCTTC.

The chain has TRBV5-1 and TRBJ1-6; TRBD1 might be the D (5 bases). Germline V gene sequence: CDR1 SGHRS, CDR2 YFSETQ. V was cut by 7 bases and J by 7 bases, with 15 bases left in between. CDR3 length equals 14 residues. CDR3 nucleotides: TGCGCCAGCGGATCAGACCCAGGGAATTCACCCCTCCACTTT. It translates to CASGSDPGNSPLHF. The whole variable domain, filled in from reference TRBV5-1 and TRBJ1-6, reads KAGVTQTPRYLIKTRGQQVTLSCSPISGHRSVSWYQQTPGQGLQFLFEYFSETQRNKGNFPGRFSGRQFSNSRSEMNVSTLELGDSALYLCASGSDPGNSPLHFGNGTRLTVT.

About this clone itself: This CDR3 is also generated by other DNA sequences in the sample. The chain employs TRBV7-9 and TRBJ1-2; no clear D gene. The V gene lost 1 base and the J gene lost 5 bases, with 5 bases spanning the gap. This CDR3 has 12 amino acids. The germline CDR1 and CDR2 sequences are SEHNR and FQNEAQ (reference sequence). The CDR3 coding sequence is TGTGCCAGCAGCTTAGAGTCGTATGGCTACACCTTC. This encodes CASSLESYGYTF.